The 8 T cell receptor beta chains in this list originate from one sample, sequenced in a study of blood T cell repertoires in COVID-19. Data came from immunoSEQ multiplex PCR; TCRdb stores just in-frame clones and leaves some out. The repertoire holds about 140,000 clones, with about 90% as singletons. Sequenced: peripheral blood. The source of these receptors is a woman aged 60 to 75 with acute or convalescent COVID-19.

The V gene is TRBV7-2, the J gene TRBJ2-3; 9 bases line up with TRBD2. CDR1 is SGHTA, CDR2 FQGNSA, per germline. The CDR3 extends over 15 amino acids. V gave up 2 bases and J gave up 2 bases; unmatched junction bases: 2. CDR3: CASSLIAGATDTQYF. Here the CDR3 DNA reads TGTGCCAGCAGCTTAATAGCGGGGGCCACAGATACGCAGTATTTT.

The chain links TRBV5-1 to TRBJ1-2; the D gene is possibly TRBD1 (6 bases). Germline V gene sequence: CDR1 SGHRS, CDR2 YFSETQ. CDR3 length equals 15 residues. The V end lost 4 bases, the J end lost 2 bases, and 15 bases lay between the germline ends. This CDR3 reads CASSVGLGANYGYTF. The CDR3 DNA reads TGCGCCAGCAGCGTCGGATTGGGGGCAAACTATGGCTACACCTTC. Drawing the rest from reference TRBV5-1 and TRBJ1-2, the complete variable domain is KAGVTQTPRYLIKTRGQQVTLSCSPISGHRSVSWYQQTPGQGLQFLFEYFSETQRNKGNFPGRFSGRQFSNSRSEMNVSTLELGDSALYLCASSVGLGANYGYTFGSGTRLTVV.

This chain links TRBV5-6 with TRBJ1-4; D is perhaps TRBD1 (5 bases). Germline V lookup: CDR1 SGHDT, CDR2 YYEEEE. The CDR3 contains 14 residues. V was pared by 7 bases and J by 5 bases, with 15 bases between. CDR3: CASHQFGGNEKLFF. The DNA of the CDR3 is TGTGCCAGCCATCAGTTTGGGGGGAATGAAAAACTGTTTTTT.

This CDR3 reads CASSLVGASYNEQFF. The CDR3 DNA sequence: TGCGCCAGCAGCTTGGTGGGGGCGTCTTACAATGAGCAGTTCTTC. The genes are TRBV5-1 and TRBJ2-1; possible D gene TRBD1, 6 bases. The CDR3 consists of 15 residues. The V gene's germline CDR1 is SGHRS and CDR2 YFSETQ. The V and J ends lost 0 bases and 4 bases respectively, with 11 bases between them.

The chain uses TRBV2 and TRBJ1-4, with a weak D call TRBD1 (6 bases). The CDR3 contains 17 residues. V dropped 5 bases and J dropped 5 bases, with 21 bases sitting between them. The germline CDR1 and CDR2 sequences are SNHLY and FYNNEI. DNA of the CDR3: TGTGCCAGCAGTACCGGACCGACCAGGGGCCCGAATGAAAAACTGTTTTTT. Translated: CASSTGPTRGPNEKLFF.

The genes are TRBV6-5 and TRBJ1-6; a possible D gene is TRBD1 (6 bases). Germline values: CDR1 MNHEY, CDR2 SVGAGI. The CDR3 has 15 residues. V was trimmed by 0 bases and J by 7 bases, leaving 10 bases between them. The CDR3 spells CASSYSAQGNSPLHF. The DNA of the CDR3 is TGTGCCAGCAGTTACTCGGCACAGGGAAATTCACCCCTCCACTTT.

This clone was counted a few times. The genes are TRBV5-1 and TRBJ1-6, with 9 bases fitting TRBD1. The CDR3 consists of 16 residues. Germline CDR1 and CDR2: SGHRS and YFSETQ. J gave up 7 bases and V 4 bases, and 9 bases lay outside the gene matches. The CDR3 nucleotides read TGCGCCAGCAGCCTTGGACTGGGACAGGGCAATTCACCCCTCCACTTT. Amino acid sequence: CASSLGLGQGNSPLHF.

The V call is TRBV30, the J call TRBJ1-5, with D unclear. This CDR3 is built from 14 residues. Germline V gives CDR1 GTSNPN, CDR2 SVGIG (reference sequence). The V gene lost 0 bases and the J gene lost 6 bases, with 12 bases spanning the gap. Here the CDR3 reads CAWSVAGGGQPQHF. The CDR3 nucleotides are TGTGCCTGGAGTGTAGCGGGTGGAGGTCAGCCCCAGCATTTT. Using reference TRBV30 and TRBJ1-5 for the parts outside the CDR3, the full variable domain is SQTIHQWPATLVQPVGSPLSLECTVEGTSNPNLYWYRQAAGRGLQLLFYSVGIGQISSEVPQNLSASRPQDRQFILSSKKLLLSDSGFYLCAWSVAGGGQPQHFGDGTRLSIL.